This T cell receptor beta chain was captured by sequencing in a study of OX40 agonist ivuxolimab in advanced cancers. Study-wide context: Intravenous ivuxolimab at 0.01 to 10 mg/kg was given to patients every 2 weeks. Hepatocellular carcinoma, melanoma, renal cell or head and neck cancer was diagnosed in the dose-escalation patients. Findings and limits, study-wide: Within 6 weeks, CD4+ and CD8+ blood T cells expanded clonally at 0.1 to 3.0 mg/kg.

The CDR3 covers 15 residues. Germline assignment: CDR1 ENHRY and CDR2 SYGVKD. The V segment lost 6 bases and the J segment 0 bases; nucleotides outside the gene matches: 5. Clones were read by immunoSEQ multiplex PCR, and TCRdb kept only the in-frame ones, dropping some. The table includes approximately 60,000 clones, more than 85% detected once. To note about this clone: What it binds is unknown.

The genes are TRBV10-3 and TRBJ1-3, with TRBD1 matching 7 bases. Material: CD4+ or CD8+ T cells sorted from blood, obtained in a trial of the OX40 agonist ivuxolimab. The source is an adult with an advanced solid tumor such as melanoma, head and neck, liver or kidney cancer. CDR3 sequence: CAISPGQYSGNTIYF. The CDR3 coding sequence is TGTGCCATCAGCCCGGGACAGTACTCTGGAAACACCATATATTTT.